Listed below are T cell receptor beta chains from one sample, sequenced in a study of regulatory T cells in long-lasting Graves disease. MiXCR, applied by TCRdb to the multiplex PCR reads, yields one record per CDR3 protein. Altogether fewer than 400,000 distinct CDR3 sequences are present, roughly a fifth being singletons, with the ten largest covering roughly 29%. The sequences come from peripheral blood mononuclear cells (PBMCs), collected when the disease was refractory, from a patient treated with antithyroid drugs. The receptors here all came from a female donor with Graves disease. Both conserved end residues are part of each CDR3. A D gene is named only where the DNA matches it firmly. Some rows have no size entry. The others give once, few or many, or a class for an expanded clone.

D	V	size	J	DNA	CDR3
TRBD1	TRBV5-5	NA	TRBJ1-1	TGTGCCAGCAGCTTTCAGGGGGGTACCCCTGAAGCTTTCTTT	CASSFQGGTPEAFF
TRBD2	TRBV20-1	NA	TRBJ2-1	TGCAGTGCTAGTGGGGGGCAGGGGCTTAGCGGGAGAAGCGTCTTC	CSASGGQGLSGRSVF
NA	TRBV27	NA	TRBJ1-4	TGTGCCAGCAGCGGGGGAATGGCTAATGAAAAACTGTTTTTT	CASSGGMANEKLFF
TRBD2	TRBV2	many	TRBJ2-6	TGTGCCAGCAGTGTGGGGGGGACTGGGGCCAACGTCCTGACTTTC	CASSVGGTGANVLTF
NA	TRBV25-1	few	TRBJ2-4	TGTGCCAGCAGTGACAGGGTCGCCATTCAGTACTTC	CASSDRVAIQYF
TRBD1	TRBV4-1	NA	TRBJ1-4	TGCGCCAGCAGCCTCAGGGACAGGGAAAAACTGTTTTTT	CASSLRDREKLFF
NA	TRBV6-8	few	TRBJ2-1	TGTGCCAGCACAGAAGGGGGGGGCGCGTACAATGAGCAGTTCTTC	CASTEGGGAYNEQFF
NA	TRBV4-1	NA	TRBJ1-4	TGCGCCAGCAGCCAGCAGGGTGGCCCTCGGGGTAATGAAAAACTGTTTTTT	CASSQQGGPRGNEKLFF
NA	TRBV5-1	NA	TRBJ2-7	TGCGCCAGCAGCTTGAGGGGTATAGGAGACGAGCAGTACTTC	CASSLRGIGDEQYF
NA	TRBV12-3/TRBV12-4	many	TRBJ1-5	TGTGCCAGCAGTTGGACAGATAGCAATCAGCCCCAGCATTTT	CASSWTDSNQPQHF
NA	TRBV20-1	few	TRBJ1-1	TGCAGTGCAAGAGGGCGGGGAGGGGTAGACACTGAAGCTTTCTTT	CSARGRGGVDTEAFF
NA	TRBV19	NA	TRBJ1-6	TGTGCCAGTAGTACGGATCTCTATAATTCACCCCTCCACTTT	CASSTDLYNSPLHF
NA	TRBV6-4	NA	TRBJ2-7	TGTGCCAGCAGTGACAGAGAGCAAGGGACGTGTCGCGAGCAGTACTTC	CASSDREQGTCREQYF
NA	TRBV7-2	many	TRBJ2-2	TGCGCCAGCAGCCAAGTAAGGGCAGGGGTCGGGGAGCTGTTTTTT	CASSQVRAGVGELFF
NA	TRBV11-2	many	TRBJ2-7	TGTGCCAGCAGCTTAGTCAGGGGCACCTACGAGCAGTACTTC	CASSLVRGTYEQYF
TRBD1	TRBV7-2	many	TRBJ1-2	TGTGCCAGCCTGCCAGGGGGCTCCTCGAACTATGGCTACACCTTC	CASLPGGSSNYGYTF
TRBD1	TRBV6-5	once	TRBJ1-6	TGTGCCAGCAGTTACTTAGGATTTTACGGGACAGGGATCTCACCCCTCCACTTT	CASSYLGFYGTGISPLHF
NA	TRBV20-1	many	TRBJ2-5	TGCAGTGCTAGACGCCCGGGACCCCGGTGGGGAGAGACCCAGTACTTC	CSARRPGPRWGETQYF
TRBD1	TRBV6-2/TRBV6-3	NA	TRBJ2-2	TGTGCCAGCAGCGAACATGGGACAGGGAGCACCGGGGAGCTGTTTTTT	CASSEHGTGSTGELFF
NA	TRBV7-2	many	TRBJ2-1	TGTGCCAGCAGCGTCCGAAGGGGGTTAAACAATGAGCAGTTCTTC	CASSVRRGLNNEQFF
NA	TRBV19	few	TRBJ1-1	TGTGCCAGTAGTATAGATCCAGGGGAGAACACTGAAGCTTCCTTT	CASSIDPGENTEASF
NA	TRBV3-1	many	TRBJ2-7	TGTGCCAGCAGCCCGGGGGAACCCTACGAGCAGTACTTC	CASSPGEPYEQYF
TRBD2	TRBV9	few	TRBJ2-7	TGTGCCAGCAGCGTAGACGTAGCGGGGCACTACGAGCAGTACTTC	CASSVDVAGHYEQYF
TRBD1	TRBV3-1	NA	TRBJ1-3	TGTGCCAGCAGCCCTCGGACAGGTGGAAACACCATATATTTT	CASSPRTGGNTIYF
NA	TRBV28	many	TRBJ1-1	TGTGCCAGCAGCGGGGGTTACACTGAAGCTTTCTTT	CASSGGYTEAFF
TRBD1	TRBV9	NA	TRBJ1-1	TGTGCCAGCAGCGCCACCGGGACAGGGCGATCCACTGAAGCTTTCTTT	CASSATGTGRSTEAFF
TRBD1	TRBV11-2	many	TRBJ2-7	TGTGCCAGCAGCCCGTTAGGGGGCACAGGGGTCGAGCAGTACTTC	CASSPLGGTGVEQYF
TRBD2	TRBV28	many	TRBJ2-7	TGTGCCAGCAGTCTACCCGGGGGGGGGATCAGCTTCTCCTACGAGCAGTACTTC	CASSLPGGGISFSYEQYF
NA	TRBV18	many	TRBJ1-5	TGTGCCAGCTCACCAAGGGGGGACGGCAATCAGCCCCAGCATTTT	CASSPRGDGNQPQHF
NA	TRBV27	many	TRBJ1-6	TGTGCCAGCAGTTTAAATCGGATGAATTCACCCCTCCACTTT	CASSLNRMNSPLHF
TRBD2	TRBV7-8	many	TRBJ2-7	TGTGCCAGCAGCCTTCAGGGACTAGCCTACGAGCAGTACTTC	CASSLQGLAYEQYF
NA	TRBV4-1	NA	TRBJ2-7	TGCGCCAGCAGCCAAAAGATTTTTTACGAGCAGTACTTC	CASSQKIFYEQYF
NA	TRBV6-2/TRBV6-3	NA	TRBJ2-4	TGTGTCAGCAGTTACCCCGGCAGGGGAAAAAACATTCAGTACTTC	CVSSYPGRGKNIQYF
TRBD1	TRBV5-1	many	TRBJ2-6	TGCGCCAGCAGAACTACAGGGGCTGGGGCCAACGTCCTGACTTTC	CASRTTGAGANVLTF
NA	TRBV28	few	TRBJ1-5	TGTGCCAGCAGTCCCGGTTCGGGGCGGCCCCAGCATTTT	CASSPGSGRPQHF
NA	TRBV4-3	many	TRBJ1-5	TGCGCCAGCAGCCAAGACAGTAGCAATCAGCCCCAGCATTTT	CASSQDSSNQPQHF
NA	TRBV4-2	few	TRBJ2-7	TGTGCCAGCAGCCAAGATAGGTGGCGGGACTACGAGCAGTACTTC	CASSQDRWRDYEQYF
TRBD1	TRBV28	few	TRBJ2-3	TGTGCCAGCAGCGGGGACAGGGGTCCCACAGATACGCAGTATTTT	CASSGDRGPTDTQYF
NA	TRBV28	many	TRBJ1-2	TGTGCCAGCACCGCCCCGGGGGGGGCGGGCGGCTACACCTTC	CASTAPGGAGGYTF
NA	TRBV27	many	TRBJ1-5	TGTGCCAGCAGTCCCGCTCGAGCCTTCAATAGCAATCAGCCCCAGCATTTT	CASSPARAFNSNQPQHF
TRBD1	TRBV20-1	few	TRBJ2-7	TGCAGTCCCGGCCCGGACAGGTTCTACGAGCAGTACTTC	CSPGPDRFYEQYF
NA	TRBV5-1	many	TRBJ1-1	TGCGCCAGCAGCTTGGCCGGGGGGCGTATGAACACTGAAGCTTTCTTT	CASSLAGGRMNTEAFF
TRBD1	TRBV6-2/TRBV6-3	NA	TRBJ1-5	TGTGCCAGCAGTTACTCGGGGGAGGGGGCAAAGCCCCAGCATTTT	CASSYSGEGAKPQHF
NA	TRBV6-5	few	TRBJ1-1	TGTGCCAGCAGTTACTCCGGGGCAGGACGTAGGACTGAAGCTTTCTTT	CASSYSGAGRRTEAFF
NA	TRBV2	many	TRBJ2-5	TGTGCCAGCAGGACAGGAAATAGCGGAAAAGAGACCCAGTACTTC	CASRTGNSGKETQYF
TRBD1	TRBV24-1	many	TRBJ1-2	TGTGCCACCAGCTCCCCTCGGACAGGGGCTAGCTACACCTTC	CATSSPRTGASYTF
NA	TRBV4-1	few	TRBJ1-1	TGCGCCAGCAGCCAAGTGCAGCTAAACACTGAAGCTTTCTTT	CASSQVQLNTEAFF
TRBD2	TRBV12-3/TRBV12-4	NA	TRBJ2-2	TGTGCCAGCAGCTATGACCCGGGACTAGCGGGAGCCGGCGGGGAGCTGTTTTTT	CASSYDPGLAGAGGELFF
TRBD1	TRBV28	NA	TRBJ2-4	TGTGCCAGCAGAAGACAGGGGGCGGGAGCCAAAAACATTCAGTACTTC	CASRRQGAGAKNIQYF
NA	TRBV29-1	NA	TRBJ2-7	TGCAGCGCTGGGGCAGGGTTGGAGGTAGGTGCCTACGAGCAGTACTTC	CSAGAGLEVGAYEQYF
NA	TRBV6-5	few	TRBJ1-2	TGTGCCAGCAGTTACTCACTTAAACAGGGAGGCTATGGCTACACCTTC	CASSYSLKQGGYGYTF
NA	TRBV7-2	NA	TRBJ1-2	TGTGCCAGCAGCTTCCGTGTGAGGGACGGCTACACCTTC	CASSFRVRDGYTF
NA	TRBV5-1	many	TRBJ1-1	TGCGCCAGCAGCTTGACAGGTACGTCTAACACTGAAGCTTTCTTT	CASSLTGTSNTEAFF
TRBD2	TRBV11-1	few	TRBJ2-7	TGTGCCAGCAGCGCCCTCCCGACTAGCGGGAGGGAGGGGGCCTACGAGCAGTACTTC	CASSALPTSGREGAYEQYF
NA	TRBV25-1	few	TRBJ2-6	TGTGCCAGCGAGGACAGTTCTGGGGCCAACGTCCTGACTTTC	CASEDSSGANVLTF
TRBD1	TRBV30	once	TRBJ2-4	TGTGCCTGGAGAGACAGGGCGGCGGCGGCCAAAAACATTCAGTACTTC	CAWRDRAAAAKNIQYF
TRBD1	TRBV7-2	NA	TRBJ1-3	TGTGCCAGCAGCACACAGACAGGGGGCTCTGGAAACACCATATATTTT	CASSTQTGGSGNTIYF
TRBD1	TRBV7-2	few	TRBJ2-1	TGTGCCAGCAGCGCCTACAGGGGGAACAATGAGCAGTTCTTC	CASSAYRGNNEQFF